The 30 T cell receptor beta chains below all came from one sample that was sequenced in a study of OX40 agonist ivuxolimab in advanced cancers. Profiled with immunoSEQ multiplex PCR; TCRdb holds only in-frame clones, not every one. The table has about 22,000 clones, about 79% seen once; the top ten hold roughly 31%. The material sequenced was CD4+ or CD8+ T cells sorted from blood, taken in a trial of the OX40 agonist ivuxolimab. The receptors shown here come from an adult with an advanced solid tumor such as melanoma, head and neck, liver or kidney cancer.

This chain's CDR3 is CAWSGQQGGYEQYF. The CDR3 DNA is TGTGCCTGGAGTGGCCAACAGGGGGGCTACGAGCAGTACTTC. The rearrangement joins TRBV30 to TRBJ2-7; 8 bases agree with TRBD1. Germline trimming cut 1 base from V and 3 bases from J; bases unmatched to any gene: 5. Germline V lookup: CDR1 GTSNPN, CDR2 SVGIG (reference sequence). The CDR3 is 14 amino acids.

CDR3 in DNA: TGTGCCAGCAGCAACAGTTTAATGAACACTGAAGCTTTCTTT. Encoded protein: CASSNSLMNTEAFF. The chain carries TRBV6-1 and TRBJ1-1; D is uncertain. The CDR3 sequence is 14 residues long. V shed 6 bases and J shed 0 bases, with 11 bases lying between them. Germline values: CDR1 MNHNS, CDR2 SASEGT.

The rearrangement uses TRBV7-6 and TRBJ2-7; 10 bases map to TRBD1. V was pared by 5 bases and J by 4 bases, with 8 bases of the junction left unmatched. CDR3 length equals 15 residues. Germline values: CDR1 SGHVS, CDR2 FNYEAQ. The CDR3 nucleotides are TGTGCCAGCAGCCCCGGGACAGGGGCTTTATACGAGCAGTACTTC. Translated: CASSPGTGALYEQYF.

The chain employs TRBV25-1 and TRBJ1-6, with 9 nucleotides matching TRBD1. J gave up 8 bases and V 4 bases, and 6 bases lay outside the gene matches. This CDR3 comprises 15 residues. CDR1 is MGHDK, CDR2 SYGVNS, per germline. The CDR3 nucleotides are TGTGCCAGCAGTGCCCGGACAGGGGTGGATTCACCCCTCCACTTT. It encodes CASSARTGVDSPLHF.

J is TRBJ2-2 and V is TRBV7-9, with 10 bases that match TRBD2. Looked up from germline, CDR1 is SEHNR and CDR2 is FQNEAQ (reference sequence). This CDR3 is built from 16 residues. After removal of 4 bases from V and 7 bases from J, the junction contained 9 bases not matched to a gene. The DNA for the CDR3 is TGTGCCAGCAGCTCCCCTAGCGGGAGAGGTAACGGGGAGCTGTTTTTT. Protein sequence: CASSSPSGRGNGELFF.

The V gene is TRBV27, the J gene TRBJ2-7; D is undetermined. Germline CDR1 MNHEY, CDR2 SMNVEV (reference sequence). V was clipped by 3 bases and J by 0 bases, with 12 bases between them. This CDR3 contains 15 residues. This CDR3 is CASSLDPVSSYEQYF. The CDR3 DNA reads TGTGCCAGCAGTTTGGATCCTGTGAGCTCCTACGAGCAGTACTTC.

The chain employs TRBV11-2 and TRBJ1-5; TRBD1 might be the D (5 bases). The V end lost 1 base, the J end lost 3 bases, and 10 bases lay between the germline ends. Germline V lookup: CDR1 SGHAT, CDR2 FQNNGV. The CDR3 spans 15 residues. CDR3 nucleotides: TGTGCCAGCAGCTTAGCGGAGGGGTACAATCAGCCCCAGCATTTT. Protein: CASSLAEGYNQPQHF.

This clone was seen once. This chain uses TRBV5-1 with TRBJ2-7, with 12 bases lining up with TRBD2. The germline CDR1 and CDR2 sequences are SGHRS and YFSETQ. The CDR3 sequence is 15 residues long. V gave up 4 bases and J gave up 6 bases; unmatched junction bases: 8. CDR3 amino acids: CASSPMTSGSREQYF. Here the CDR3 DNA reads TGCGCCAGCAGCCCGATGACTAGCGGGAGTCGCGAGCAGTACTTC.

The CDR3 loop is CASSPAGTPLAKNIQYF. The CDR3 DNA is TGTGCCAGCAGCCCCGCTGGGACACCCCTAGCCAAAAACATTCAGTACTTC. The J gene is TRBJ2-4, the V gene TRBV9, with D perhaps matching TRBD1 (6 bases). Germline-derived CDR1 and CDR2 are SGDLS and YYNGEE. V lost 4 bases and J 0 bases, leaving 17 bases between the germline ends. The CDR3 has 17 residues.

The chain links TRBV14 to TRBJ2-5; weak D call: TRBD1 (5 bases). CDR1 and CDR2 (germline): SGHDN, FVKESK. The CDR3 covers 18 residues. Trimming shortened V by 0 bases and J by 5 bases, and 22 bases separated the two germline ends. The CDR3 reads CASSQDRNQGPGVETQYF. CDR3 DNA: TGTGCCAGCAGCCAAGACCGCAACCAGGGTCCAGGAGTTGAGACCCAGTACTTC.

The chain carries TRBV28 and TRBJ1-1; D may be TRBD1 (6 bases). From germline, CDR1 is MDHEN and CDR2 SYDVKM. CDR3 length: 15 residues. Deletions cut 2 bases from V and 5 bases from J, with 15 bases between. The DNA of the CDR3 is TGTGCCAGCAGTTTACCCCAGGGGAGGGGGACTGAAGCTTTCTTT. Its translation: CASSLPQGRGTEAFF.

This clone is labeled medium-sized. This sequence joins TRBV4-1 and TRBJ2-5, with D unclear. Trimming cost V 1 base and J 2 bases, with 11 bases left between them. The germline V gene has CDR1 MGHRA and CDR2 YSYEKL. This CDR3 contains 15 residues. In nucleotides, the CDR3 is TGCGCCAGCAGCCAAGGGGTTATTGGGCAAGAGACCCAGTACTTC. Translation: CASSQGVIGQETQYF.

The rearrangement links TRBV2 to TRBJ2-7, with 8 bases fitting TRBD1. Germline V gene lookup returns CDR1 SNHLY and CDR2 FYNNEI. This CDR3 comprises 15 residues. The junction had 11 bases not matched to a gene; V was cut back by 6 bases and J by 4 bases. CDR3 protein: CASSEFPGQAYEQYF. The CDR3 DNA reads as TGTGCCAGCAGCGAGTTCCCGGGACAGGCTTACGAGCAGTACTTC.

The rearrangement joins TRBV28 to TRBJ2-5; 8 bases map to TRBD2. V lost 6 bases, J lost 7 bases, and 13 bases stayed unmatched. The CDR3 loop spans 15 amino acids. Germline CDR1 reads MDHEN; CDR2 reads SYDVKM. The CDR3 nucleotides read TGTGCCAGCAGCCTACCTTTGACTAGCGCGGCGACCCAGTACTTC. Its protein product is CASSLPLTSAATQYF.

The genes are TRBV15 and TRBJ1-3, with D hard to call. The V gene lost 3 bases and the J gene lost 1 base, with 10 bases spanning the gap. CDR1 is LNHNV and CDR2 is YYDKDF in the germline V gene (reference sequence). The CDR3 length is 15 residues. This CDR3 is CATSRWAGSGNTIYF. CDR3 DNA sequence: TGTGCCACCAGCAGGTGGGCTGGGTCTGGAAACACCATATATTTT.

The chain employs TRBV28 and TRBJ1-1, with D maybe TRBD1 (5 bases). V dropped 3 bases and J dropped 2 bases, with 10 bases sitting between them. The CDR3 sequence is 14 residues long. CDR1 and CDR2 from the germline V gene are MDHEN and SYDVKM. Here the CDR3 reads CASSFFGANTEAFF. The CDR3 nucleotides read TGTGCCAGCAGTTTCTTCGGGGCAAACACTGAAGCTTTCTTT.

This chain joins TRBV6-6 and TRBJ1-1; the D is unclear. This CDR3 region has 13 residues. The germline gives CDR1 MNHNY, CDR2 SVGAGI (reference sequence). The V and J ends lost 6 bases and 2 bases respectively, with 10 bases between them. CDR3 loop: CASSPTANTEAFF. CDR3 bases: TGTGCCAGCAGCCCTACCGCAAACACTGAAGCTTTCTTT.

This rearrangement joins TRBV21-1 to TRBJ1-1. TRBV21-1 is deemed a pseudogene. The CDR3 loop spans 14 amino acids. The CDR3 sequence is CASLISRWNTEAFF. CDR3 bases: TGTGCCAGCTTAATTTCTAGGTGGAACACTGAAGCTTTCTTT.

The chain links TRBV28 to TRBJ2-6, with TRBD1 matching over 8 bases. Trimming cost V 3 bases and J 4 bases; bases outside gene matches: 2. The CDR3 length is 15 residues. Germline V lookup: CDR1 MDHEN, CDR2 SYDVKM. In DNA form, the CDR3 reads TGTGCCAGCAGTTTCAGGGGGCGAGGGGCCAACGTCCTGACTTTC. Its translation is CASSFRGRGANVLTF.

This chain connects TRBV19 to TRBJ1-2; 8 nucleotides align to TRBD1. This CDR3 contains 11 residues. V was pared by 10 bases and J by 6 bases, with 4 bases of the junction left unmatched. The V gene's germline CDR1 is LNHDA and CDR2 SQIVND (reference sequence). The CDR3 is CATRTGHGYTF. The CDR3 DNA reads TGTGCCACCAGGACAGGGCATGGCTACACCTTC.

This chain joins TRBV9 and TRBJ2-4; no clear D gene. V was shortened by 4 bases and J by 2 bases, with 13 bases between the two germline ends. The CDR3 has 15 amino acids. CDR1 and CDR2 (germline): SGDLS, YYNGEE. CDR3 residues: CASSSSGSSKNIQYF. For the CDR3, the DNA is TGTGCCAGCAGCTCCTCCGGGTCGTCCAAAAACATTCAGTACTTC.

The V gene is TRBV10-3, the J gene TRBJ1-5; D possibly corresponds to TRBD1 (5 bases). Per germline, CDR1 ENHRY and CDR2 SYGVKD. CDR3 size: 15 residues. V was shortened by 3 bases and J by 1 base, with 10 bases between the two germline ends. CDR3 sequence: CAISEVGGSNQPQHF. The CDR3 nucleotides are TGTGCCATCAGTGAAGTTGGGGGAAGCAATCAGCCCCAGCATTTT.

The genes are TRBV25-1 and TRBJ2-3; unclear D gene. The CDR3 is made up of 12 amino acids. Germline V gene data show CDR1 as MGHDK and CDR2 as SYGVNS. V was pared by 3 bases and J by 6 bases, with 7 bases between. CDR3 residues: CASSDYMDTQYF. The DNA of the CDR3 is TGTGCCAGCAGTGATTATATGGATACGCAGTATTTT.

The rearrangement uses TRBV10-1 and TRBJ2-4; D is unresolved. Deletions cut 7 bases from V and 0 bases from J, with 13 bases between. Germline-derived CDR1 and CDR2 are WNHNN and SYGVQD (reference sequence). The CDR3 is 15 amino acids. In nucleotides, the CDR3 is TGCGCCAGCACCGTACAAAAACTAGCCAAAAACATTCAGTACTTC. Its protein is CASTVQKLAKNIQYF.

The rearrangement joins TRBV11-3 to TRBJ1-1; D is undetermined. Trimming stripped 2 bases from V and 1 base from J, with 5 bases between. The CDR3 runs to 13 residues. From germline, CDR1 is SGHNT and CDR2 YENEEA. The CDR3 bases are TGTGCCAGCAGCTTATCAGGGAACACTGAAGCTTTCTTT. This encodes CASSLSGNTEAFF.

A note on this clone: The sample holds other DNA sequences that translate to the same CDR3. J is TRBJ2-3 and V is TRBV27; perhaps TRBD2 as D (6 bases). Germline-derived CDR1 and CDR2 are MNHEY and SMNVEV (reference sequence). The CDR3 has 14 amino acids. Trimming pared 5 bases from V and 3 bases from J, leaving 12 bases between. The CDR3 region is CASSTRGRTDTQYF. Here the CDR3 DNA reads TGTGCCAGCAGTACTCGGGGGAGGACAGATACGCAGTATTTT.

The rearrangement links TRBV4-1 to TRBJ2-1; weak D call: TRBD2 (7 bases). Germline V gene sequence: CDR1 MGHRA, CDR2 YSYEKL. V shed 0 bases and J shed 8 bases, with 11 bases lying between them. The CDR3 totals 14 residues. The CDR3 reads CASSQEGGRDEQFF. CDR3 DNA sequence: TGCGCCAGCAGCCAAGAAGGGGGGAGGGATGAGCAGTTCTTC.

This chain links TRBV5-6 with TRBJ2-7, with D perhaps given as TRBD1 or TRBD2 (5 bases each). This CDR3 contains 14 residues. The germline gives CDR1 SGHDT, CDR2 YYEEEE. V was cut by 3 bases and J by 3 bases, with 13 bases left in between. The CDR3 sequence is CASSSGHGNYEQYF. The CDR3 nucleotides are TGTGCCAGCAGCTCGGGGCATGGGAACTACGAGCAGTACTTC.

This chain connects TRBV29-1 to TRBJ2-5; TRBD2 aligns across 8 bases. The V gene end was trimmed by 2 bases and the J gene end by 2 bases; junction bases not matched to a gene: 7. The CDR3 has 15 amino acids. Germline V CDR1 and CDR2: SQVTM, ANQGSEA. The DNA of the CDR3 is TGCAGCGTTGAATTGGCGGGGGGTGGACAAGAGACCCAGTACTTC. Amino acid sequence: CSVELAGGGQETQYF.

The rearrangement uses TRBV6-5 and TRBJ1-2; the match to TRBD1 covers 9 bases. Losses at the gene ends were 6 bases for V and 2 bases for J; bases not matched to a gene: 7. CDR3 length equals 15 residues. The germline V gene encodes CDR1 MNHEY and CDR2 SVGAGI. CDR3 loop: CASRGPGQGNYGYTF. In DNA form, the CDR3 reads TGTGCCAGCAGAGGCCCGGGACAGGGCAACTATGGCTACACCTTC.